The 9 T cell receptor beta chains below were found in one sample sequenced in a study of blood T cell repertoires in COVID-19. Sequenced by immunoSEQ multiplex PCR; TCRdb stores in-frame clones only, minus some. The repertoire holds 110,000 to 150,000 clones, about 90% seen once, with around 1.7% in the top ten. Sample: peripheral blood. The receptor source for this set is a woman between 50 and 59 years old with acute or convalescent COVID-19.

The rearrangement links TRBV6-6 to TRBJ2-2; D unresolved. This CDR3 has 14 residues. Germline lookup yields CDR1 MNHNY and CDR2 SVGAGI (reference sequence). V was clipped by 5 bases and J by 5 bases, with 12 bases between them. The CDR3 sequence: CASSPPTQTGELFF. CDR3 bases: TGTGCCAGCAGTCCCCCCACCCAGACCGGGGAGCTGTTTTTT.

V and J are TRBV4-1 and TRBJ2-3; the D gene is possibly TRBD2 (6 bases). V was cut by 0 bases and J by 5 bases, with 12 bases left in between. Germline V CDR1 and CDR2: MGHRA, YSYEKL. The CDR3 is made up of 15 amino acids. The CDR3 region is CASSQERDGGDTQYF. CDR3 bases: TGCGCCAGCAGCCAAGAAAGGGACGGGGGAGATACGCAGTATTTT.

V is TRBV5-6 and J is TRBJ1-6; D may be TRBD1 (6 bases). The CDR3 is 14 residues long. V was cut by 0 bases and J by 10 bases, with 11 bases left in between. The germline V gene has CDR1 SGHDT and CDR2 YYEEEE. The CDR3 coding sequence is TGTGCCAGCAGCTTGGGGGACAAGGCGTCACCCCTCCACTTT. Its translation: CASSLGDKASPLHF.

The chain is built from TRBV27 and TRBJ1-2; 9 nucleotides match TRBD1. Trimming took 0 bases from V and 6 from J; bases not matched to a gene: 2. Germline assignment: CDR1 MNHEY and CDR2 SMNVEV (reference sequence). CDR3 length: 14 residues. The chain's CDR3 is CASSLSGTGNGYTF. The CDR3 DNA reads TGTGCCAGCAGTTTATCTGGGACAGGGAATGGCTACACCTTC.

The V gene is TRBV9, the J gene TRBJ1-1; D is possibly TRBD1 (5 bases). The V gene lost 3 bases and the J gene lost 3 bases, with 12 bases spanning the gap. Germline loops: CDR1 SGDLS, CDR2 YYNGEE. The CDR3 is 14 amino acids. As DNA, the CDR3 is TGTGCCAGCAGCGAGACAGATGGATACACTGAAGCTTTCTTT. This sequence encodes CASSETDGYTEAFF.

The chain carries TRBV4-1 and TRBJ2-7, with 10 nucleotides matching TRBD1. CDR1 is MGHRA and CDR2 is YSYEKL in the germline V gene. The CDR3 is 15 residues long. V was pared by 1 base and J by 2 bases, with 2 bases of the junction left unmatched. The CDR3 DNA reads as TGCGCCAGCAGCCAAGCCGGGACAGGGGCCTACGAGCAGTACTTC. This gives the protein CASSQAGTGAYEQYF.

The CDR3: CASRPQVGGYTF. In nucleotides, the CDR3 is TGTGCCAGCAGACCACAGGTGGGAGGCTACACCTTC. V gene TRBV27 combines with J gene TRBJ1-2; the D gene is possibly TRBD1 (5 bases). Germline CDR1 and CDR2: MNHEY and SMNVEV (reference sequence). Trimming shortened V by 6 bases and J by 8 bases, and 13 bases separated the two germline ends. The CDR3 is 12 residues long.

This chain joins TRBV25-1 and TRBJ2-5; possibly TRBD2 for D (6 bases). The CDR3 runs to 15 residues. Looked up from germline, CDR1 is MGHDK and CDR2 is SYGVNS. V was shortened by 3 bases and J by 2 bases, with 13 bases between the two germline ends. The CDR3 spells CASSERLVGQETQYF. CDR3 DNA sequence: TGTGCCAGCAGTGAGCGACTAGTTGGGCAAGAGACCCAGTACTTC.

V and J are TRBV29-1 and TRBJ2-7; 8 bases align to TRBD1. CDR1 and CDR2 from the germline V gene are SQVTM and ANQGSEA. V was pared by 3 bases and J by 0 bases, with 4 bases of the junction left unmatched. The CDR3 is 14 amino acids. The CDR3 DNA is TGCAGCGTTGAGGGACAGGACCTCTCCTACGAGCAGTACTTC. It yields the protein CSVEGQDLSYEQYF.